Listed below are T cell receptor beta chains from one sample, sequenced in a study of regulatory T cells in long-lasting Graves disease. TCRdb re-called the multiplex PCR reads with MiXCR, one entry per CDR3 protein. The sample shows about 530,000 distinct CDR3 sequences, roughly 16% of them seen only once. This sample was also put to use in a study of T cells in Graves' hyperthyroidism and ophthalmopathy.

The material was peripheral blood mononuclear cells (PBMCs), obtained at new diagnosis, from a patient treated with antithyroid drugs. Receptors were obtained from a middle-aged woman with Graves disease. The CDR3 runs from the conserved cysteine through the conserved F or W. The order of the fields is J gene, V gene, D gene, clone size, CDR3 protein, CDR3 DNA. D genes are given only for firm matches. Clone size, where shown, is once, few, many, or a class for clones that have expanded.

j_call: TRBJ2-7
v_call: TRBV27
d_call: TRBD1
clone_size: .
cdr3_aa: CASSFTGGTYEQYF
cdr3_nt: TGTGCCAGCAGTTTCACAGGGGGCACCTACGAGCAGTACTTC

j_call: TRBJ2-3
v_call: TRBV29-1
d_call: TRBD2
clone_size: .
cdr3_aa: CSVELAGGMGTDTQYF
cdr3_nt: TGCAGCGTTGAACTAGCGGGGGGGATGGGCACAGATACGCAGTATTTT

j_call: TRBJ2-7
v_call: TRBV20-1
d_call: TRBD1
clone_size: .
cdr3_aa: CSARDPQGAPYEQYF
cdr3_nt: TGCAGTGCTAGAGATCCCCAGGGGGCACCCTACGAGCAGTACTTC

j_call: TRBJ2-7
v_call: TRBV19
d_call: .
clone_size: few
cdr3_aa: CASSMIDRNYEQYF
cdr3_nt: TGTGCCAGTAGTATGATCGACAGGAACTACGAGCAGTACTTC

j_call: TRBJ1-1
v_call: TRBV11-3
d_call: .
clone_size: many
cdr3_aa: CASSRGQLTEAFF
cdr3_nt: TGTGCCAGCAGCCGGGGACAACTCACTGAAGCTTTCTTT

j_call: TRBJ2-2
v_call: TRBV7-3
d_call: TRBD2
clone_size: many
cdr3_aa: CASSQTSGGENTGELFF
cdr3_nt: TGTGCCAGCAGCCAGACTAGCGGGGGGGAGAACACCGGGGAGCTGTTTTTT

j_call: TRBJ2-3
v_call: TRBV12-3/TRBV12-4
d_call: .
clone_size: .
cdr3_aa: CASSFHTDTQYF
cdr3_nt: TGTGCCAGCAGTTTTCACACAGATACGCAGTATTTT

j_call: TRBJ1-5
v_call: TRBV4-1
d_call: .
clone_size: few
cdr3_aa: CASSQGPSGNQPQHF
cdr3_nt: TGCGCCAGCAGCCAAGGGCCCTCGGGCAATCAGCCCCAGCATTTT

j_call: TRBJ1-4
v_call: TRBV6-5
d_call: .
clone_size: .
cdr3_aa: CASSYRENEKLFF
cdr3_nt: TGTGCCAGCAGTTACAGGGAAAATGAAAAACTGTTTTTT

j_call: TRBJ1-2
v_call: TRBV12-3/TRBV12-4
d_call: .
clone_size: many
cdr3_aa: CASSPGNGYTF
cdr3_nt: TGTGCCAGCAGTCCAGGCAATGGCTACACCTTC

j_call: TRBJ2-7
v_call: TRBV3-1
d_call: TRBD1
clone_size: many
cdr3_aa: CASSARSRQGFYEQYF
cdr3_nt: TGTGCCAGCAGCGCTCGGTCGAGACAGGGGTTTTACGAGCAGTACTTC

j_call: TRBJ2-1
v_call: TRBV5-1
d_call: TRBD2
clone_size: .
cdr3_aa: CASSLTSGRAHEQFF
cdr3_nt: TGCGCCAGCAGCTTGACTAGCGGGAGGGCCCATGAGCAGTTCTTC

j_call: TRBJ1-6
v_call: TRBV4-2
d_call: TRBD1
clone_size: few
cdr3_aa: CASSQDVDRGGSPLHF
cdr3_nt: TGTGCCAGCAGCCAAGATGTCGACAGGGGAGGTTCACCCCTCCACTTT

j_call: TRBJ1-2
v_call: TRBV3-1
d_call: .
clone_size: many
cdr3_aa: CASSQPPQAYGYTF
cdr3_nt: TGTGCCAGCAGCCAACCTCCGCAGGCCTATGGCTACACCTTC

j_call: TRBJ2-5
v_call: TRBV7-3
d_call: .
clone_size: few
cdr3_aa: CASSLTRDNQETQYF
cdr3_nt: TGTGCCAGCAGCTTAACGCGGGACAACCAAGAGACCCAGTACTTC

j_call: TRBJ2-7
v_call: TRBV5-1
d_call: TRBD1
clone_size: many
cdr3_aa: CASSPVRDRGIYEQYF
cdr3_nt: TGCGCCAGCAGCCCGGTCAGGGACAGGGGGATCTACGAGCAGTACTTC

j_call: TRBJ2-7
v_call: TRBV6-2/TRBV6-3
d_call: .
clone_size: many
cdr3_aa: CASSPPVEAYPYEQYF
cdr3_nt: TGTGCCAGCAGTCCCCCGGTTGAAGCCTACCCCTACGAGCAGTACTTC

j_call: TRBJ1-6
v_call: TRBV11-2
d_call: .
clone_size: many
cdr3_aa: CASSLARAYNSPLHF
cdr3_nt: TGTGCCAGCAGCTTAGCCAGGGCCTATAATTCACCCCTCCACTTT

j_call: TRBJ2-1
v_call: TRBV14
d_call: TRBD2
clone_size: .
cdr3_aa: CASSLLAGGPNEQFF
cdr3_nt: TGTGCCAGCAGCCTACTAGCGGGGGGGCCCAATGAGCAGTTCTTC

j_call: TRBJ1-2
v_call: TRBV14
d_call: .
clone_size: .
cdr3_aa: CASSPLGEGYTF
cdr3_nt: TGTGCCAGCAGCCCTCTAGGGGAGGGCTACACCTTC

j_call: TRBJ2-7
v_call: TRBV13
d_call: .
clone_size: many
cdr3_aa: CASSLSAPDTGEQYF
cdr3_nt: TGTGCCAGCAGCTTATCAGCTCCGGACACCGGCGAGCAGTACTTC

j_call: TRBJ2-3
v_call: TRBV7-2
d_call: TRBD2
clone_size: few
cdr3_aa: CASSFSLSGGVLINTQYF
cdr3_nt: TGTGCCAGCAGCTTCAGTCTCAGCGGGGGGGTTTTGATTAATACGCAGTATTTT

j_call: TRBJ2-1
v_call: TRBV5-1
d_call: .
clone_size: many
cdr3_aa: CASSAGVNEQFF
cdr3_nt: TGCGCCAGCTCAGCAGGGGTCAATGAGCAGTTCTTC

j_call: TRBJ2-7
v_call: TRBV24-1
d_call: .
clone_size: .
cdr3_aa: CATSDLSGEQYF
cdr3_nt: TGTGCCACCAGTGATTTATCCGGCGAGCAGTACTTC

j_call: TRBJ2-1
v_call: TRBV5-1
d_call: TRBD2
clone_size: .
cdr3_aa: CASSTQTSGVHNEQFF
cdr3_nt: TGCGCCAGCAGCACCCAGACTAGCGGGGTCCACAATGAGCAGTTCTTC

j_call: TRBJ2-7
v_call: TRBV6-1
d_call: TRBD1
clone_size: .
cdr3_aa: CASNLGQSYEQYF
cdr3_nt: TGTGCCAGCAATTTGGGACAGTCCTACGAGCAGTACTTC

j_call: TRBJ2-5
v_call: TRBV5-6
d_call: TRBD2
clone_size: .
cdr3_aa: CATRGRGEETQYF
cdr3_nt: TGTGCCACCCGGGGGAGGGGCGAAGAGACCCAGTACTTC

j_call: TRBJ1-1
v_call: TRBV11-2
d_call: .
clone_size: .
cdr3_aa: CASSLGGVTNTEAFF
cdr3_nt: TGTGCCAGCAGCTTAGGTGGAGTCACGAACACTGAAGCTTTCTTT

j_call: TRBJ1-3
v_call: TRBV12-3/TRBV12-4
d_call: .
clone_size: many
cdr3_aa: CASNGRPSSGNTIYF
cdr3_nt: TGTGCCAGCAACGGCAGGCCGAGCTCTGGAAACACCATATATTTT

j_call: TRBJ1-1
v_call: TRBV3-1
d_call: .
clone_size: many
cdr3_aa: CASSQGTINTEAFF
cdr3_nt: TGTGCCAGCAGCCAAGGGACAATTAACACTGAAGCTTTCTTT

j_call: TRBJ2-3
v_call: TRBV28
d_call: .
clone_size: many
cdr3_aa: CASKSRNTDTQYF
cdr3_nt: TGTGCCAGCAAGTCTAGGAACACAGATACGCAGTATTTT

j_call: TRBJ1-2
v_call: TRBV10-1
d_call: TRBD1
clone_size: .
cdr3_aa: CASRQGADYGYTF
cdr3_nt: TGCGCCAGCAGACAGGGGGCTGACTATGGCTACACCTTC

j_call: TRBJ2-2
v_call: TRBV3-1
d_call: .
clone_size: .
cdr3_aa: CASRVRQATTGELFF
cdr3_nt: TGTGCCAGCAGAGTAAGGCAGGCGACCACCGGGGAGCTGTTTTTT

j_call: TRBJ2-6
v_call: TRBV12-3/TRBV12-4
d_call: TRBD1
clone_size: many
cdr3_aa: CASRERTGGYGANVLTF
cdr3_nt: TGTGCCAGCAGAGAAAGGACAGGGGGCTATGGGGCCAACGTCCTGACTTTC

j_call: TRBJ2-5
v_call: TRBV5-5
d_call: TRBD2
clone_size: many
cdr3_aa: CASISGGVSGTQYF
cdr3_nt: TGTGCCAGCATCAGCGGGGGAGTCTCGGGGACCCAGTACTTC

j_call: TRBJ1-5
v_call: TRBV6-1
d_call: TRBD1
clone_size: few
cdr3_aa: CASSLIQGAANQPQHF
cdr3_nt: TGTGCCAGCAGCCTAATCCAGGGGGCGGCTAATCAGCCCCAGCATTTT

j_call: TRBJ2-1
v_call: TRBV3-1
d_call: .
clone_size: few
cdr3_aa: CASSQDLPLAANEQFF
cdr3_nt: TGTGCCAGCAGCCAAGATCTCCCCCTAGCAGCGAATGAGCAGTTCTTC

j_call: TRBJ1-1
v_call: TRBV18
d_call: .
clone_size: .
cdr3_aa: CASSPSTAFEAFF
cdr3_nt: TGTGCCAGCTCACCGTCGACAGCGTTCGAAGCTTTCTTT

j_call: TRBJ1-1
v_call: TRBV19
d_call: TRBD1
clone_size: many
cdr3_aa: CASRPTWTGTTEAFF
cdr3_nt: TGTGCCAGTAGACCCACCTGGACAGGGACCACTGAAGCTTTCTTT

j_call: TRBJ1-1
v_call: TRBV19
d_call: TRBD1
clone_size: few
cdr3_aa: CATRTGAITEAFF
cdr3_nt: TGTGCCACCAGAACAGGGGCGATCACTGAAGCTTTCTTT

j_call: TRBJ2-3
v_call: TRBV10-3
d_call: TRBD1
clone_size: few
cdr3_aa: CAIRRGLDTDTQYF
cdr3_nt: TGTGCCATCAGGAGGGGGCTGGACACAGATACGCAGTATTTT

j_call: TRBJ1-1
v_call: TRBV7-9
d_call: TRBD1
clone_size: many
cdr3_aa: CASSSLQGFTEAFF
cdr3_nt: TGTGCCAGCAGCTCATTACAGGGGTTCACTGAAGCTTTCTTT